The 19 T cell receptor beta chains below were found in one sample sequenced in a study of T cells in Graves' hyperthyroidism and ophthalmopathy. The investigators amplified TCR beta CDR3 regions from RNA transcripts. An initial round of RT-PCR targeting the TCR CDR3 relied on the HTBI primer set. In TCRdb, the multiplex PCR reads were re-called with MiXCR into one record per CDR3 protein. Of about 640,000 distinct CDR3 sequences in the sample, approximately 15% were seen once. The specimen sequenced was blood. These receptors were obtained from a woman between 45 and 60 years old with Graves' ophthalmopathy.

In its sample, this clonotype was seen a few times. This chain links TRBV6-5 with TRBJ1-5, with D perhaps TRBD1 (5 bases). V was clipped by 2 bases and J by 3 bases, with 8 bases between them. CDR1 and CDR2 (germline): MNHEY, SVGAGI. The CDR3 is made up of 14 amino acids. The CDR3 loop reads CASSYTGFNQPQHF. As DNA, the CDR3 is TGTGCCAGCAGTTACACAGGCTTCAATCAGCCCCAGCATTTT.

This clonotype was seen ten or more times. The CDR3 coding sequence is TGTGCCAGTATACGGACGGGGAACACCGGGGAGCTGTTTTTT. This sequence encodes CASIRTGNTGELFF. The chain is built from TRBV19 and TRBJ2-2; D unresolved. This CDR3 has 14 residues. Trimming removed 7 bases from V and 1 base from J, with 10 bases in between. Germline V lookup: CDR1 LNHDA, CDR2 SQIVND (reference sequence).

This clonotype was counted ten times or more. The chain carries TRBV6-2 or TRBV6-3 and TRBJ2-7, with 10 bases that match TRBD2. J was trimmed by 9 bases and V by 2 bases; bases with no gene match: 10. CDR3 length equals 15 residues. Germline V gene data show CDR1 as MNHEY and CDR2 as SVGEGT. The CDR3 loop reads CASSYPGTSDPGQYF. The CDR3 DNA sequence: TGTGCCAGCAGTTACCCCGGGACTAGCGACCCGGGGCAGTACTTC.

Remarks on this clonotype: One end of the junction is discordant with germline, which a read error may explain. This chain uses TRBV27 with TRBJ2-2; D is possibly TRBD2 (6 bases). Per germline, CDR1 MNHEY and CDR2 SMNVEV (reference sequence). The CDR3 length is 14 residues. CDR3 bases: TGTGCCAACAGTTCCGGGACTAACACCGGGGAGCTGTTTTTT. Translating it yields CANSSGTNTGELFF.

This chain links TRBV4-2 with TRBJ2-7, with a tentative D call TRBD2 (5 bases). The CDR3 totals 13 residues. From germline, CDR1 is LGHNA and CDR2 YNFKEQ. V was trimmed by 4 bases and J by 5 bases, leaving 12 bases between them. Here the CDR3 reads CASSPREGDEQYF. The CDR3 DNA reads TGTGCCAGCAGCCCCAGAGAGGGAGACGAGCAGTACTTC.

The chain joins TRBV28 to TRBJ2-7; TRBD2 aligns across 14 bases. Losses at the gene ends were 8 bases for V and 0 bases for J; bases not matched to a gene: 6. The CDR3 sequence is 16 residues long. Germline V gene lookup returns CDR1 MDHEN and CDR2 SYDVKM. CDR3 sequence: CASRTGLAGGSYEQYF. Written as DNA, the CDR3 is TGTGCCAGCCGGACAGGACTAGCGGGAGGCTCCTACGAGCAGTACTTC.

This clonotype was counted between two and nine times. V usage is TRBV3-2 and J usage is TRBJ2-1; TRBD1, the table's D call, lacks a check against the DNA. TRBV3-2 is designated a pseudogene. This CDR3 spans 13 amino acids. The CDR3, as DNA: TGTGCCAGCAGCCTAACAGGGGTCAATGAGCAGTTCTTC. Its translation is CASSLTGVNEQFF.

The CDR3 reads CASSPRGDGSNTEAFF. The CDR3 DNA follows: TGTGCCAGCAGCCCAAGGGGGGACGGATCGAACACTGAAGCTTTCTTT. The V and J genes are TRBV9 and TRBJ1-1; tentatively, D is TRBD1 (6 bases). Per germline, CDR1 SGDLS and CDR2 YYNGEE. Trimming pared 4 bases from V and 1 base from J, leaving 17 bases between. The CDR3 runs 16 residues.

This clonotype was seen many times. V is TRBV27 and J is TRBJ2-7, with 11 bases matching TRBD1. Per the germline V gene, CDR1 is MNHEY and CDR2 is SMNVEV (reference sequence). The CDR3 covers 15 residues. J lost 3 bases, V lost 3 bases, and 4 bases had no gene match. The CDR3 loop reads CASSFTGTGGYEQYF. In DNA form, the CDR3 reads TGTGCCAGCAGTTTTACCGGGACAGGGGGCTACGAGCAGTACTTC.

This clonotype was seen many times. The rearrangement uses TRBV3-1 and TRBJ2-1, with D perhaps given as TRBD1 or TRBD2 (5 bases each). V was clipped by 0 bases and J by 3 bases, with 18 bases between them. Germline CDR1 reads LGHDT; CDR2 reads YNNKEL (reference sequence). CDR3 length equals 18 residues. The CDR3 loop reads CASSQDGLRGAHYNEQFF. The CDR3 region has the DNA TGTGCCAGCAGCCAAGATGGATTGAGAGGGGCGCACTACAATGAGCAGTTCTTC.

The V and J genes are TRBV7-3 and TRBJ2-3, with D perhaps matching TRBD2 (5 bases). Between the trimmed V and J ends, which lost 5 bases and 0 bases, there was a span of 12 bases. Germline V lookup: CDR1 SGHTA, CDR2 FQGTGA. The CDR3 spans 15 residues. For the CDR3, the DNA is TGTGCCAGCAGCCCGCACTGGACTAGCACAGATACGCAGTATTTT. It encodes CASSPHWTSTDTQYF.

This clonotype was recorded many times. CDR3 nucleotides: TGTGCCAGCAGCTGGCAAGGGGGCGGAGGAGAGACCCAGTACTTC. It yields the protein CASSWQGGGGETQYF. The chain links TRBV7-2 to TRBJ2-5, with TRBD1 matching 7 bases. Germline CDR1 is SGHTA and CDR2 is FQGNSA. The V segment lost 4 bases and the J segment 4 bases; nucleotides outside the gene matches: 9. The CDR3 runs 15 residues.

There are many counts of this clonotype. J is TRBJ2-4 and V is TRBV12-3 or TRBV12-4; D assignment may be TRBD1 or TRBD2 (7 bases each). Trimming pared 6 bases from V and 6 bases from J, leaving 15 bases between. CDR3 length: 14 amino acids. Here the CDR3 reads CASSRGDSINIQYF. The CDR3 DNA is TGTGCCAGCAGCCGGGGGGACAGCATAAACATTCAGTACTTC.

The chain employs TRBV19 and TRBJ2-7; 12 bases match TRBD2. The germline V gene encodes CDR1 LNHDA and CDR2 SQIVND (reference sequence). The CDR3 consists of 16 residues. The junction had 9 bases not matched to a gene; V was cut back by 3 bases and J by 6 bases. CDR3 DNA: TGTGCCAGTAGTATGATGGCTAGCGGGAGGGCTTGCGAGCAGTACTTC. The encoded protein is CASSMMASGRACEQYF.

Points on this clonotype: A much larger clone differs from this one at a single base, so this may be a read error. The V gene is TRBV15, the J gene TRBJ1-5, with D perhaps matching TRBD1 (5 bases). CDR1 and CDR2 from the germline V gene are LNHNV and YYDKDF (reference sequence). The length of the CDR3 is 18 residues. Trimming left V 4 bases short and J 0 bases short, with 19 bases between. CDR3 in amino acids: CATSKIGTGAYSNQPQHF. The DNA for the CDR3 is TGTGCCACCAGCAAGATTGGAACCGGGGCGTATAGCAATCAGCCCCAGCATTTT.

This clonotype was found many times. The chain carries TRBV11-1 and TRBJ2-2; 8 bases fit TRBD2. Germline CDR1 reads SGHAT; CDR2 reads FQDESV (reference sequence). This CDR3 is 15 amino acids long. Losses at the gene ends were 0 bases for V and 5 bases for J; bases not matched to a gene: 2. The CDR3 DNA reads TGTGCCAGCAGCTTAGCCGCTAGCGGGACCGGGGAGCTGTTTTTT. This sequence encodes CASSLAASGTGELFF. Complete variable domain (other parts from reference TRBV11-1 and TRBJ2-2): EAEVAQSPRYKITEKSQAVAFWCDPISGHATLYWYRQILGQGPELLVQFQDESVVDDSQLPKDRFSAERLKGVDSTLKIQPAELGDSAMYLCASSLAASGTGELFFGEGSRLTVL.

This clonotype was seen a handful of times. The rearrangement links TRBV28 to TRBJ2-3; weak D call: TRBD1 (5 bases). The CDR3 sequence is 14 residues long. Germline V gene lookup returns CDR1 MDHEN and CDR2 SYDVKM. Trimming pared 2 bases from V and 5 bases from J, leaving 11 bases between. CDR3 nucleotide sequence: TGTGCCAGCAGTTTAGAGACCAGGGAAGATACGCAGTATTTT. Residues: CASSLETREDTQYF.

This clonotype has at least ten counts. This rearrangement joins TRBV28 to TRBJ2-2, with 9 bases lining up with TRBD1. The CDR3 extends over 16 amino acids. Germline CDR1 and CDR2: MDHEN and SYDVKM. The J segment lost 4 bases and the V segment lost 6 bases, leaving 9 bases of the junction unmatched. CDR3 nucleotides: TGTGCCAGCAGGACCGCCGGGACAGGGACCACCGGGGAGCTGTTTTTT. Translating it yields CASRTAGTGTTGELFF.

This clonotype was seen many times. The CDR3 region is CAWSVPTYEQYF. The CDR3 coding sequence is TGTGCCTGGAGTGTACCGACCTACGAGCAGTACTTC. The gene calls are TRBV30 and TRBJ2-7, with D unresolved. V dropped 0 bases and J dropped 2 bases, with 5 bases sitting between them. CDR3 size: 12 residues. Per the germline V gene, CDR1 is GTSNPN and CDR2 is SVGIG (reference sequence).